Sequencing of this T cell receptor (beta chain) was carried out in a study of vaccination and CD4 T cells after COVID-19. Across the study: The convalescents included six males and four females, and among them two were Hispanic while seven were Caucasian. Following dose two, a median about 70 days (range 14 to 241) passed before post-vaccine samples were taken.

Only one count was recorded for this clonotype. Its antigen is as yet unknown. At the Johns Hopkins FTIC core, DNA taken from cultured CD4+ T cells was sequenced by way of the Oncomine TCR Beta short-read assay. TCRdb used MiXCR to reprocess the PCR reads, holding one entry per CDR3 protein. This table holds under 20,000 distinct CDR3 sequences, roughly 70% found once. Treatment indicated: roughly ten-day PBMC culture with coronavirus spike peptide pools or control peptides (ViraFEST assay). ViraFEST used peptide pools to expand antigen-specific T cells, then sequenced TCRs. Each well held 2 million to 2.5 million PBMCs in IL-2 (roughly 10 IU/ml) medium with 8.5 to 10 ug/ml peptide pools. The CDR3 runs 13 residues. Trimming left V 0 bases short and J 1 base short, with 4 bases between. Germline V gene data show CDR1 as SGHRS and CDR2 as YFSETQ.

The chain employs TRBV5-1 and TRBJ2-5, with D unresolved. What was sequenced was CD4+ T cells from blood, cultured in vitro. This receptor was taken from a human donor who had recovered from COVID-19. The CDR3 DNA follows: TGCGCCAGCAGCTTGGGCACCCAAGAGACCCAGTACTTC. Translated, it gives CASSLGTQETQYF.